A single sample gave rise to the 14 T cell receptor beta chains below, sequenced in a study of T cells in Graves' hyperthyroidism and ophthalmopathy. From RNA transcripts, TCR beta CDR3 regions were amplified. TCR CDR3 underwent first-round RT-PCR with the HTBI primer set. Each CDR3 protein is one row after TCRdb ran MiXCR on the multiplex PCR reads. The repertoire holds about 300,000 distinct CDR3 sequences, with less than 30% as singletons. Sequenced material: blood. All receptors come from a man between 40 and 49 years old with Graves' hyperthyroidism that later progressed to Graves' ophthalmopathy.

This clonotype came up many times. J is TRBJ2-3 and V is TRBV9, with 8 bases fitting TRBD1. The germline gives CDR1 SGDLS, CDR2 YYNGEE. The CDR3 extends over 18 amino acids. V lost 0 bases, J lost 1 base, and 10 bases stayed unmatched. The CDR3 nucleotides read TGTGCCAGCAGCGTAGCTGAAGGGACAGGAGTTGGCACAGATACGCAGTATTTT. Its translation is CASSVAEGTGVGTDTQYF.

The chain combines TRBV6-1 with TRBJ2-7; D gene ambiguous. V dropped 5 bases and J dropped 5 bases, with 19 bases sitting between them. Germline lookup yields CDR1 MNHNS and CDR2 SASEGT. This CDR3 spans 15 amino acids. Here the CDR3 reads CASSPIPLFPDEQYF. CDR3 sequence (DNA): TGTGCCAGCAGTCCGATTCCCCTCTTTCCCGACGAGCAGTACTTC.

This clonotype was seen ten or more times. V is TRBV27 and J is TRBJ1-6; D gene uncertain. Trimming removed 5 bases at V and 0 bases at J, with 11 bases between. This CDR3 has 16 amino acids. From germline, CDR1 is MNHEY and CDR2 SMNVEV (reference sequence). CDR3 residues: CASSPRGSSYNSPLHF. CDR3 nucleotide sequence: TGTGCCAGCAGTCCCCGAGGGAGCTCCTATAATTCACCCCTCCACTTT.

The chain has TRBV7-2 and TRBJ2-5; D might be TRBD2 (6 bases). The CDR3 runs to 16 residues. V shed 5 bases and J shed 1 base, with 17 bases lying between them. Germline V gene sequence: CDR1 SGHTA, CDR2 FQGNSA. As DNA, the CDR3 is TGTGCCAGCAGCAGATACGGGACTGGGCTCCAAGAGACCCAGTACTTC. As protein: CASSRYGTGLQETQYF.

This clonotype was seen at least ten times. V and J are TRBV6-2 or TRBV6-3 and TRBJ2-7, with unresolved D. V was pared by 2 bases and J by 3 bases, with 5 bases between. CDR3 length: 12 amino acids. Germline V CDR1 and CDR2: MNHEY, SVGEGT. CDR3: CASSYGFYEQYF. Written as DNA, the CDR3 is TGTGCCAGCAGTTACGGGTTCTACGAGCAGTACTTC.

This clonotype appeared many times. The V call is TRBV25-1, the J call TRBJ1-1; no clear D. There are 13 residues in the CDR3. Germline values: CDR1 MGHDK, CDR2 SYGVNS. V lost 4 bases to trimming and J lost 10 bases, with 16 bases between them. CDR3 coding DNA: TGTGCCAGCAGTGGCCACTTCGGGATACGAGCTTTCTTT. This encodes CASSGHFGIRAFF.

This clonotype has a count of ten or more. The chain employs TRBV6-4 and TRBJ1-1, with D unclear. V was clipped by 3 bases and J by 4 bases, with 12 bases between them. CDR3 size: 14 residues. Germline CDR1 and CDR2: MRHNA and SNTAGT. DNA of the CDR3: TGTGCCAGCAGTGATAGATTTTTGGTCACTGAAGCTTTCTTT. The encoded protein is CASSDRFLVTEAFF.

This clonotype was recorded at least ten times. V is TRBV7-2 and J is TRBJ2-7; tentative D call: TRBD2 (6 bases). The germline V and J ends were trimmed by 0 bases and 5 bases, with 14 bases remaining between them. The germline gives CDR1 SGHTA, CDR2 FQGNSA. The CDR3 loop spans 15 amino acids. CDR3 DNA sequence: TGTGCCAGCAGCTTAGCATTTCGGGAGAAGGACGAGCAGTACTTC. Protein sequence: CASSLAFREKDEQYF.

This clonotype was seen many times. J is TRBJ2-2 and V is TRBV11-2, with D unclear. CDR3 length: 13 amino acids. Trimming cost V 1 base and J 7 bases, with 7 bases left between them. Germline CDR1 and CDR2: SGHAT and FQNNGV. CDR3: CASSLGLNGELFF. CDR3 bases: TGTGCCAGCAGCTTAGGGCTTAACGGGGAGCTGTTTTTT.

This CDR3 is CASRIPLRGHF. The CDR3 bases are TGTGCCAGCAGGATCCCGCTTAGAGGGCATTTT. V is TRBV12-3 or TRBV12-4 and J is TRBJ1-5; D is unresolved. The CDR3 loop spans 11 amino acids. V lost 6 bases and J lost 15, with 15 bases in between.

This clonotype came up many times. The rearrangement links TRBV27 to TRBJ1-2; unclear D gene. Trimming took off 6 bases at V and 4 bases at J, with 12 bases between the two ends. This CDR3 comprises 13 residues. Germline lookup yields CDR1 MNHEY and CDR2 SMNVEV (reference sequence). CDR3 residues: CASSPPVGYGYTF. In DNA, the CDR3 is TGTGCCAGCAGCCCCCCGGTGGGCTATGGCTACACCTTC.

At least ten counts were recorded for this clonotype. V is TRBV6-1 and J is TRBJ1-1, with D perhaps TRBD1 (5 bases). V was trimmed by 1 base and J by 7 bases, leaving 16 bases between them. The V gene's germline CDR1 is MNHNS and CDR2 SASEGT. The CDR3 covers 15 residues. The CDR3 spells CASSEEGRVVDEAFF. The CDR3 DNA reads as TGTGCCAGCAGTGAAGAAGGCAGGGTTGTGGATGAAGCTTTCTTT.

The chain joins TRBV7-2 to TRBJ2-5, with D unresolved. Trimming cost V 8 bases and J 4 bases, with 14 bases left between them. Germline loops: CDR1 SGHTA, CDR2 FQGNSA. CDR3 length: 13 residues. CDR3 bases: TGTGCCAGCCGGCCCCCCGTGGTAGAGACCCAGTACTTC. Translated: CASRPPVVETQYF. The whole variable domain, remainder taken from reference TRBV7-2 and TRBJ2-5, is GAGVSQSPSNKVTEKGKDVELRCDPISGHTALYWYRQSLGQGLEFLIYFQGNSAPDKSGLPSDRFSAERTGGSVSTLTIQRTQQEDSAVYLCASRPPVVETQYFGPGTRLLVL.

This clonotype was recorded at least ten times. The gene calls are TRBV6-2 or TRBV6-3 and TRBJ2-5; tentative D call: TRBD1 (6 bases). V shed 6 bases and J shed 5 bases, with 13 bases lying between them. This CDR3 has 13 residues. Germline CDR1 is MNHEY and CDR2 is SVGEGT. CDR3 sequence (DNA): TGTGCCAGCAGAGAAAACAGGGTGGAGACCCAGTACTTC. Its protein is CASRENRVETQYF.